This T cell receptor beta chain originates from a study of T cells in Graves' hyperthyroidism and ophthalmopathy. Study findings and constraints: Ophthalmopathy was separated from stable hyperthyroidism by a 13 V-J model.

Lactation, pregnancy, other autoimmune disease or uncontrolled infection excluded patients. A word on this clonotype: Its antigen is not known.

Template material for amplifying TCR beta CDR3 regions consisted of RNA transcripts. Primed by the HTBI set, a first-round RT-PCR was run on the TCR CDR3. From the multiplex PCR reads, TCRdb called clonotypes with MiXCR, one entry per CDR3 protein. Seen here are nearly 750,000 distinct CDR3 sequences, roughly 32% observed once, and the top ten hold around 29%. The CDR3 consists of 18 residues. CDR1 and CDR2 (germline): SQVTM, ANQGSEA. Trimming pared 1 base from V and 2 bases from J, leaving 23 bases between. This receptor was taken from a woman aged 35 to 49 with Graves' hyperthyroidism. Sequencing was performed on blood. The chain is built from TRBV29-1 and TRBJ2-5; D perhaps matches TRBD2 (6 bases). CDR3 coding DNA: TGCAGCGTTGAAGGTTGGGACGGGGTTCCAGGGAGGCAAGAGACCCAGTACTTC. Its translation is CSVEGWDGVPGRQETQYF.